This T cell receptor beta chain stems from a study of Tregs in tolerant kidney transplant recipients (dated by TCRdb to 2018 to 2020). For context, the study as a whole: The transplants used related donors with nonmyeloablative bone marrow transplantation, and mixed chimerism in the human trials was transient. The study used TCRbeta sequencing to identify donor-specific regulatory T cells before combined kidney and bone marrow transplantation, then tracked those cells after transplant.

Genomic DNA was extracted from sorted cells with the QIAGEN DNeasy Blood and Tissue Kit for TCRbeta CDR3 sequencing. High-throughput TCRbeta CDR3 sequencing was carried out commercially through immunoSEQ, with PCR amplification with bias correction and internal controls included. The authors processed their data as follows. Unique productive TCRbeta sequences were defined by CDR3 nucleotide sequence where primers matched, otherwise by CDR3 amino acid sequence with Vbeta and Jbeta genes. Sorting error was corrected by removing sequences shared between sorted populations at a frequency ratio of 2:1 or less, and the remaining shared sequences were assigned to the higher population. Sequences were defined as donor-reactive when expanded at least 5-fold in CFSE-low cells versus unstimulated cells and present at a frequency of at least 0.01% in CFSE-low cells. Repertoire divergence was quantified by Jensen-Shannon divergence using the top 100 TCRbeta sequences ranked by frequency. For any sample with multiple sequencing runs, sorting error was corrected in each run separately before the runs were pooled. Here the immuneACCESS table is served through TCRdb, limited to in-frame sequences with V and J called. Missing clones are a known gap in these copies; in checked studies unresolved V genes cover under half, and the rest lacks a known reason. V and J calls plus clone size are reproduced from that table; the DNA served to infer D and trimming. Here the sample has 90,000 to 120,000 clones; 90% occur a single time. The ten largest make up 0.3% to 0.4% of the sample.

Study-level results and caveats: The most biologically relevant and donor-specific TCRbeta repertoire appeared to be identified by expanding Tregs with activated donor B cells. For some patients, the PCR primers changed as time went on, which meant samples from those patients could not be compared with one another at the nucleotide level. Donor-specific Treg expansion exceeded global Treg expansion in tolerant patients, suggesting antigen-driven rather than nonspecific expansion. Biological reproducibility was not examined directly, but technical replication error appeared to be minimal. Because the study included only a small number of patients, the results must be confirmed in larger populations and under other immunosuppression protocols.

The germline V gene gives CDR1 as MNHNS and CDR2 as SASEGT. CDR3 length: 14 amino acids, cysteine to phenylalanine. The only DNA kept is the CDR3, 42 bases in frame from the first base. V is cut by 6 bases and J by 7 bases, and the space between the germline ends is 19 bases. Sample time point, as interpreted from the label and publication: blood sample drawn before combined kidney and bone marrow transplant. Thawed PBMCs were FACS-sorted into unstimulated Tregs (CD4+CD25+CD127-), CD4+ non-Tregs (CD4+CD25-), CD4 cells and CD8 cells. Patients were 4 combined kidney and bone marrow transplant recipients from the ITN036ST trial, and only these trial subjects had samples available. Healthy control blood was separated into PBMCs by Ficoll density gradient and cryopreserved, and patient PBMCs were collected both before and after transplant. A remark on this clone: No cognate antigen has been identified for it. No much larger clone exists at a distance of one base, and base qualities are not known.

In this chain, TRBV6-1 is recombined with TRBJ2-7; the best D guess is TRBD2, with 6 bases matching. The input for sequencing was CD4+ T cells from blood, taken before the transplant. The TCR originated in a human donor who received a combined kidney and bone marrow transplant. The DNA is as follows: TGTGCCAGCAGCGCCGTCCCCCTTGGGGGGGAGCAGTACTTC. This codes for CASSAVPLGGEQYF.